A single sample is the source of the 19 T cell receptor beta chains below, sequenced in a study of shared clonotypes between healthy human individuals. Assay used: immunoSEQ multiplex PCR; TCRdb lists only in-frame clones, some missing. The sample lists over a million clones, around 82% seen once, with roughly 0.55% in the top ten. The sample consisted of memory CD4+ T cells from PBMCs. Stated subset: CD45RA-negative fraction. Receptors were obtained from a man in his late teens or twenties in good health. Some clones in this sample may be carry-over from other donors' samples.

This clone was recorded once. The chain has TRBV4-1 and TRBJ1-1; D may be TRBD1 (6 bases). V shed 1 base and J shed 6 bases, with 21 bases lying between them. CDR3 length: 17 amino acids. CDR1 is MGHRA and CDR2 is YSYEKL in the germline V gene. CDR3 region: CASSQGQLISKGAEAFF. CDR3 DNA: TGCGCCAGCAGCCAAGGACAGCTTATCTCTAAGGGGGCTGAAGCTTTCTTT.

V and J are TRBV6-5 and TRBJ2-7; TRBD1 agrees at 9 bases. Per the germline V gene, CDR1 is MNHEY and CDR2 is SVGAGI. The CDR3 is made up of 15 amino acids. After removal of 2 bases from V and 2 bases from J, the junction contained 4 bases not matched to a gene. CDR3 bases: TGTGCCAGCAGTTACGCGGACAGGGGCCCCTACGAGCAGTACTTC. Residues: CASSYADRGPYEQYF.

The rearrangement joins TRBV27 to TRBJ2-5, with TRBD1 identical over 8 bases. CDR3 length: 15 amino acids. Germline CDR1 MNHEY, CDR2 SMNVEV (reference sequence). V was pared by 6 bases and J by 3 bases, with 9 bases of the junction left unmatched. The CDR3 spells CASSVRVDREETQYF. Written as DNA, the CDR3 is TGTGCCAGCAGCGTACGAGTGGACAGGGAAGAGACCCAGTACTTC.

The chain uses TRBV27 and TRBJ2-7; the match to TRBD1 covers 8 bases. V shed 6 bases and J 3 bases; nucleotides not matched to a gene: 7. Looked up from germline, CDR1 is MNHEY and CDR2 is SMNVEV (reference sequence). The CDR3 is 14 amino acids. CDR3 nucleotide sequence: TGTGCCAGCAGCCTACAGGGGGGTGTCTACGAGCAGTACTTC. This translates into CASSLQGGVYEQYF.

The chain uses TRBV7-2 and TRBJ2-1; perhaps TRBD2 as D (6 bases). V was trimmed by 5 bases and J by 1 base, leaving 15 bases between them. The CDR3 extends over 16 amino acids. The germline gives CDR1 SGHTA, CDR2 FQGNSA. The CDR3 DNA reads TGTGCCAGCAGCAAGGACTTAGCGGCTTCCTACAATGAGCAGTTCTTC. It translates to CASSKDLAASYNEQFF.

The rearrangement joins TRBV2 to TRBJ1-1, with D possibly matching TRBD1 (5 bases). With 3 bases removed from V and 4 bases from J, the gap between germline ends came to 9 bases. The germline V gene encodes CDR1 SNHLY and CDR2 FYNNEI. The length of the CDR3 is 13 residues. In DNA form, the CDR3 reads TGTGCCAGCAGTGAGGCAGGGAGCACTGAAGCTTTCTTT. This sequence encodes CASSEAGSTEAFF.

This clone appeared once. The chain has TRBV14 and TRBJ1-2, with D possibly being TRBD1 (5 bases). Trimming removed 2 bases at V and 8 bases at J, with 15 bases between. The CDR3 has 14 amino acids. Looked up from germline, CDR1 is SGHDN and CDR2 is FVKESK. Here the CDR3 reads CASSQFQGSGGYTF. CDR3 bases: TGTGCCAGCAGCCAATTTCAGGGCTCGGGGGGCTACACCTTC.

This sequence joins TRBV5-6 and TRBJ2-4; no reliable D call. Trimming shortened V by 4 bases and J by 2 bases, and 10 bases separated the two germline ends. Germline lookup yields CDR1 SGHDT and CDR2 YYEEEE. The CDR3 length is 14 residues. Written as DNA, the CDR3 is TGTGCCAGCAGCCTCAGGTACTCCAAAAACATTCAGTACTTC. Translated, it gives CASSLRYSKNIQYF.

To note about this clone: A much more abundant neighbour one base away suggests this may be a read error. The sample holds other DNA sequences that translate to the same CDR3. CDR3 sequence reads: CSVGLPLGEQYF. Here the CDR3 DNA reads TGCAGCGTCGGACTACCCCTGGGGGAGCAGTACTTC. The chain is built from TRBV29-1 and TRBJ2-7, with a possible D match to TRBD2 (6 bases). Germline lookup yields CDR1 SQVTM and CDR2 ANQGSEA. The CDR3 runs 12 residues. Trimming removed 6 bases from V and 7 bases from J, with 16 bases in between.

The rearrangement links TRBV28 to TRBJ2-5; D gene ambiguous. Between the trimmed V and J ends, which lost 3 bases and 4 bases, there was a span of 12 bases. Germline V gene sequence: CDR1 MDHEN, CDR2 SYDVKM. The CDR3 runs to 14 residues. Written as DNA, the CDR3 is TGTGCCAGCAGTTTTCGAGCGATACTAGAGACCCAGTACTTC. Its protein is CASSFRAILETQYF.

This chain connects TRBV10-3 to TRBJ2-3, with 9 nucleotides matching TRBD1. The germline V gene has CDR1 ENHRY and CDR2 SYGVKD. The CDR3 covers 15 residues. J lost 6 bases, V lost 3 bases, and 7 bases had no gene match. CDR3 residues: CAISDRDRERDTQYF. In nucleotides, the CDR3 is TGTGCCATCAGTGATAGGGACAGGGAAAGGGATACGCAGTATTTT.

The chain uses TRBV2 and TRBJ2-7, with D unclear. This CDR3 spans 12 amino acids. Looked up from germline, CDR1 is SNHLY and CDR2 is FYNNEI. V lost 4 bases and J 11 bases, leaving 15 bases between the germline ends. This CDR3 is CASSVIDGWEYF. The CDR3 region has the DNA TGTGCCAGCAGTGTTATCGACGGTTGGGAGTACTTC.

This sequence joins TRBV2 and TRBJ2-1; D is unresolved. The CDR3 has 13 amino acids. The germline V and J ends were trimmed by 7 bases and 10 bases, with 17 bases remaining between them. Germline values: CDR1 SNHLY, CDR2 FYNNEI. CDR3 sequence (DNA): TGTGCCAGCAAAGCGTCCCCGGTTGGGGAGCAGTTCTTC. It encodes CASKASPVGEQFF.

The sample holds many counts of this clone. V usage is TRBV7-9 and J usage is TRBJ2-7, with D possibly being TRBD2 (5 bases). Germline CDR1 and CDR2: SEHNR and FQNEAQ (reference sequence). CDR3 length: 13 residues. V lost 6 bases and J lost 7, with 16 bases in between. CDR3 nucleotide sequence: TGTGCCAGCAGTCTTACCCCCCCGGGGGAGCAGTACTTC. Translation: CASSLTPPGEQYF.

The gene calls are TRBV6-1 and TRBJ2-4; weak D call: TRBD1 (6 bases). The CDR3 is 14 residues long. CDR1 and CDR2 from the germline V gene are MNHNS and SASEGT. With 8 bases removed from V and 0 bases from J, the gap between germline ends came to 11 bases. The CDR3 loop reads CASSDSLAKNIQYF. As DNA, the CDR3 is TGTGCCAGCTCGGACAGCCTAGCCAAAAACATTCAGTACTTC.

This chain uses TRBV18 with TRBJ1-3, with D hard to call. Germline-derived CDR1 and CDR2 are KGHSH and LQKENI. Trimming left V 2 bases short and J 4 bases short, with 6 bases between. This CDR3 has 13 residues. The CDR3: CASSPGIGNTIYF. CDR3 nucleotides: TGTGCCAGCTCACCAGGGATCGGAAACACCATATATTTT.

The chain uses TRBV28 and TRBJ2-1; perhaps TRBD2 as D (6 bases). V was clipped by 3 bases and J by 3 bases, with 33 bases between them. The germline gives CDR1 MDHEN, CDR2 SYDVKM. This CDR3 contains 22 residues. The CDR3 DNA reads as TGTGCCAGCAGTTTTATGATCAAAAAGGTTGGGCTAAAAGGGGACTTCTACAATGAGCAGTTCTTC. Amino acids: CASSFMIKKVGLKGDFYNEQFF.

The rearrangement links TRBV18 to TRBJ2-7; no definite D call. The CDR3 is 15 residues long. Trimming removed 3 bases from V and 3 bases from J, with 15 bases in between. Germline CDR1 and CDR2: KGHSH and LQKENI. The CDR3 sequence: CASSPRAGRFYEQYF. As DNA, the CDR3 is TGTGCCAGCTCACCTCGGGCCGGTAGATTCTACGAGCAGTACTTC.

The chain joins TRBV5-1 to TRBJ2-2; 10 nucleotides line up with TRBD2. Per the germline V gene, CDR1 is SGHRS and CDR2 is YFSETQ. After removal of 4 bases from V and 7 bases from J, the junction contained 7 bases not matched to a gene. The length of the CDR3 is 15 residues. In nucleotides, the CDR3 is TGCGCCAGCAGCACCGGGACTAGCGTTGGCGGGGAGCTGTTTTTT. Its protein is CASSTGTSVGGELFF.